Each of the 17 T cell receptor beta chains below was sequenced from the same sample in a study of regulatory T cells in long-lasting Graves disease. HTBI primers from iRepertoire and Arm-PCR of CDR3 regions yielded the TCR beta libraries. TCRdb re-called the multiplex PCR reads through MiXCR, storing one row per CDR3 protein. The table lists hundreds of thousands of distinct CDR3 sequences, around a fifth of them singletons, with around 12% in the top ten. Time point meaning: persistent/refractory GD, antithyroid drugs over 5 years with positive TRAb. PBMC-extracted RNA yielded the TCR library. The sample here was peripheral blood mononuclear cells (PBMCs), taken when the disease was refractory, from a patient treated with antithyroid drugs. The receptors originated from a female donor with Graves disease.

The rearrangement uses TRBV19 and TRBJ1-5; a possible D gene is TRBD1 (6 bases). The length of the CDR3 is 16 residues. The germline gives CDR1 LNHDA, CDR2 SQIVND (reference sequence). V lost 5 bases and J 7 bases, leaving 21 bases between the germline ends. CDR3 sequence reads: CASSGLLGGPRQPQHF. Here the CDR3 DNA reads TGTGCCAGTAGTGGTTTGTTGGGGGGCCCTCGGCAGCCCCAGCATTTT. The full variable domain, in which reference TRBV19 and TRBJ1-5 provide the parts outside the CDR3, is DGGITQSPKYLFRKEGQNVTLSCEQNLNHDAMYWYRQDPGQGLRLIYYSQIVNDFQKGDIAEGYSVSREKKESFPLTVTSAQKNPTAFYLCASSGLLGGPRQPQHFGDGTRLSIL.

This clonotype occurred many times. The chain combines TRBV2 with TRBJ1-6; no firm D call. CDR1 is SNHLY, CDR2 FYNNEI, per germline. Trimming shortened V by 7 bases and J by 10 bases, and 11 bases separated the two germline ends. The CDR3 covers 12 residues. This CDR3 reads CASTMDGSPLHF. The CDR3 coding sequence is TGTGCCAGCACCATGGACGGCTCACCCCTCCACTTT.

At least ten counts were recorded for this clonotype. The chain recombines TRBV3-1 with TRBJ2-5; D is perhaps TRBD1 or TRBD2 (6 bases each). Germline loops: CDR1 LGHDT, CDR2 YNNKEL (reference sequence). The germline V and J ends were trimmed by 0 bases and 14 bases, with 19 bases remaining between them. The CDR3 has 14 residues. In DNA, the CDR3 is TGTGCCAGCAGCCAAGAGTTTTGGGGGGCGTCCCGTTACTTC. Translating gives CASSQEFWGASRYF.

Turning to this clonotype: One end of the junction does not line up with germline, which may come from a read error. This sequence joins TRBV6-2 or TRBV6-3 and TRBJ1-6; D is uncertain. From germline, CDR1 is MNHEY and CDR2 SVGEGT. This CDR3 contains 12 residues. DNA of the CDR3: TGTGTCAGCAGTGAATTTAGGGAACCCCTCCACTTT. Translating it yields CVSSEFREPLHF.

This clonotype was detected only a few times. This chain uses TRBV5-1 with TRBJ1-3; 8 bases are shared with TRBD1. V dropped 4 bases and J dropped 8; count of bases not matched to a gene: 5. Germline CDR1 SGHRS, CDR2 YFSETQ. The CDR3 has 13 residues. CDR3 in DNA: TGCGCCAGCAGCCAGACAGGGGAAGACACCATATATTTT. Residues: CASSQTGEDTIYF.

The rearrangement uses TRBV10-3 and TRBJ2-5, with D uncertain. CDR1 is ENHRY and CDR2 is SYGVKD in the germline V gene. V was shortened by 0 bases and J by 5 bases, with 19 bases between the two germline ends. The CDR3 has 17 amino acids. The CDR3 region is CAISESPTSVNGETQYF. The CDR3 DNA reads TGTGCCATCAGTGAGTCGCCCACCTCAGTGAACGGGGAGACCCAGTACTTC.

This clonotype was detected a few times. The CDR3 reads CASSPRHTGELFF. The CDR3 nucleotides read TGTGCCAGCTCACCACGACACACCGGGGAGCTGTTTTTT. The J gene is TRBJ2-2, the V gene TRBV18; D not certain. The germline CDR1 and CDR2 sequences are KGHSH and LQKENI. This CDR3 region has 13 residues. Between the trimmed V and J ends, which lost 1 base and 3 bases, there was a span of 3 bases.

This clonotype was observed many times. The J gene is TRBJ2-5, the V gene TRBV28; 7 bases map to TRBD2. Trimming cost V 3 bases and J 4 bases; bases outside gene matches: 5. The CDR3 extends over 14 amino acids. Germline V lookup: CDR1 MDHEN, CDR2 SYDVKM. The CDR3 region has the DNA TGTGCCAGCAGTTTTCTTCGCGGGGGAGAGACCCAGTACTTC. This codes for CASSFLRGGETQYF.

Ten or more counts support this clonotype. The chain is built from TRBV7-2 and TRBJ2-5; either TRBD1 or TRBD2 may fit D (5 bases each). From germline, CDR1 is SGHTA and CDR2 FQGNSA. V gave up 5 bases and J gave up 5 bases, with 21 bases separating them. This CDR3 contains 16 residues. The CDR3 region is CASSPGPLSGGETQYF. DNA of the CDR3: TGTGCCAGCAGCCCGGGACCGCTCTCCGGCGGGGAGACCCAGTACTTC.

This clonotype has ten or more counts. V usage is TRBV7-2 and J usage is TRBJ2-1; tentatively, D is TRBD1 (6 bases). The CDR3 contains 12 residues. Germline CDR1 is SGHTA and CDR2 is FQGNSA. V lost 5 bases, J lost 9 bases, and 11 bases lay in between. For the CDR3, the DNA is TGTGCCAGCAGCCCCACCAGGGGTGAGCAGTTCTTC. Translated, it gives CASSPTRGEQFF.

The CDR3 is CSARMGVPSYEQYF. The CDR3 nucleotides are TGCAGTGCTAGGATGGGGGTCCCCTCCTACGAGCAGTACTTC. The chain couples TRBV20-1 to TRBJ2-7; D may match TRBD1 or TRBD2 (5 bases each). The CDR3 is 14 amino acids. Germline assignment: CDR1 DFQATT and CDR2 SNEGSKA (reference sequence). V was trimmed by 3 bases and J by 0 bases, leaving 12 bases between them.

This chain connects TRBV7-9 to TRBJ2-7; D call uncertain. The V gene lost 5 bases and the J gene lost 6 bases, with 20 bases spanning the gap. The CDR3 consists of 15 residues. Germline values: CDR1 SEHNR, CDR2 FQNEAQ (reference sequence). This CDR3 reads CASSPSVAFQSEQYF. CDR3 nucleotide sequence: TGTGCCAGCAGCCCTTCAGTCGCGTTCCAGAGCGAGCAGTACTTC.

This clonotype has a count of ten or more. The chain has TRBV20-1 and TRBJ2-7; D call uncertain. This CDR3 has 10 residues. Germline lookup yields CDR1 DFQATT and CDR2 SNEGSKA (reference sequence). This chain's CDR3 is CRVPQNEQYF. CDR3 nucleotide sequence: TGCAGGGTTCCGCAGAACGAGCAGTACTTC.

Points on this clonotype: A much larger clone sits a single nucleotide away, making a read error possible. This chain connects TRBV15 to TRBJ2-4; TRBD1 matches at 9 bases. Germline CDR1 reads LNHNV; CDR2 reads YYDKDF (reference sequence). This CDR3 is built from 15 residues. The V segment lost 4 bases and the J segment 8 bases; nucleotides outside the gene matches: 9. For the CDR3, the DNA is TGTGCCACCAGCACTATAACAGGGGGCGGAGACATTCAGTACTTC. Protein: CATSTITGGGDIQYF.

This clonotype showed up many times. The V and J genes are TRBV6-2 or TRBV6-3 and TRBJ2-7, with D possibly being TRBD1 (6 bases). Germline V gene lookup returns CDR1 MNHEY and CDR2 SVGEGT. Between the trimmed V and J ends, which lost 8 bases and 1 base, there was a span of 9 bases. This CDR3 contains 12 residues. Here the CDR3 reads CASSGVSYEQYF. In DNA, the CDR3 is TGTGCCAGCTCAGGGGTTTCCTACGAGCAGTACTTC.

A remark on this clonotype: This sequence may be a read error, since a much larger clone differs from it by one base. This chain uses TRBV28 with TRBJ2-1, with D tentatively TRBD2 (6 bases). CDR3 length: 15 residues. Trimming cost V 3 bases and J 7 bases, with 16 bases left between them. Germline V lookup: CDR1 MDHEN, CDR2 SYDVKM. DNA of the CDR3: TGTGCCAGCAGTTTTCGTCTAGTGGGGGGAAATGAGCAGTTCTTC. It is translated as CASSFRLVGGNEQFF.

With respect to this clonotype: A much larger clone differs from this one at a single base, so this may be a read error. This chain uses TRBV2 with TRBJ2-2; D is uncertain. Germline V CDR1 and CDR2: SNHLY, FYNNEI. The CDR3 extends over 12 amino acids. The V and J ends lost 2 bases and 13 bases respectively, with 11 bases between them. CDR3 protein: CASSEISGGLFF. The CDR3, as DNA: TGTGCCAGCAGTGAAATCTCCGGCGGGCTGTTTTTT.